The next 21 T cell receptor beta chains were all read from a single sample in a study of blood T cell repertoires in COVID-19. Method: immunoSEQ multiplex PCR; TCRdb's copy keeps in-frame clones and lacks some. The table has fewer than 200,000 clones, about 88% seen once. Input material: PBMCs or T cells enriched from blood (not recorded which). The receptors were sampled from a young woman who had recovered from COVID-19.

The chain joins TRBV29-1 to TRBJ1-2; D might be TRBD1 (6 bases). In germline, CDR1 is SQVTM, CDR2 ANQGSEA. This CDR3 region has 12 residues. The germline V and J ends were trimmed by 6 bases and 2 bases, with 10 bases remaining between them. Here the CDR3 reads CSVADRNYGYTF. The CDR3 coding sequence is TGCAGCGTCGCCGACAGGAACTATGGCTACACCTTC.

This chain links TRBV5-1 with TRBJ2-1, with TRBD2 identical over 12 bases. The CDR3 covers 15 residues. Looked up from germline, CDR1 is SGHRS and CDR2 is YFSETQ. V gave up 3 bases and J gave up 4 bases; unmatched junction bases: 2. CDR3 region: CASSSGLAGYNEQFF. For the CDR3, the DNA is TGCGCCAGCAGCTCCGGACTAGCGGGATACAATGAGCAGTTCTTC.

The chain combines TRBV4-1 with TRBJ1-2; D possibly corresponds to TRBD1 (6 bases). This CDR3 contains 15 residues. CDR1 and CDR2 (germline): MGHRA, YSYEKL. Trimming took off 1 base at V and 4 bases at J, with 13 bases between the two ends. The CDR3 DNA sequence: TGCGCCAGCAGCCAAGGGACAGACCCTCTCTATGGCTACACCTTC. Its translation: CASSQGTDPLYGYTF.

In this sample, this clone turned up a few times. This chain links TRBV28 with TRBJ1-5; 7 nucleotides match TRBD1. From germline, CDR1 is MDHEN and CDR2 SYDVKM. V shed 6 bases, J shed 2 bases, and the junction held 4 bases outside the gene matches. The length of the CDR3 is 14 residues. CDR3 in amino acids: CASSAGGRNQPQHF. CDR3 DNA: TGTGCCAGCAGCGCAGGGGGTCGCAATCAGCCCCAGCATTTT.

The gene calls are TRBV10-3 and TRBJ2-1; the match to TRBD2 covers 9 bases. V dropped 4 bases and J dropped 4; count of bases not matched to a gene: 5. This CDR3 spans 15 amino acids. Germline loops: CDR1 ENHRY, CDR2 SYGVKD. CDR3 nucleotides: TGTGCCATCAGTGGGAGCGGGGGGCAATACAATGAGCAGTTCTTC. Protein sequence: CAISGSGGQYNEQFF.

This chain connects TRBV5-4 to TRBJ2-7; 9 bases are shared with TRBD1. There are 15 residues in the CDR3. Germline CDR1 and CDR2: SGHNT and YYREEE (reference sequence). The V and J ends lost 4 bases and 2 bases, in that order; junction bases with no gene match: 7. Written as DNA, the CDR3 is TGTGCCAGCAGCCGTCCCGGGACAGGGACCTACGAGCAGTACTTC. Translation gives CASSRPGTGTYEQYF. Full variable domain (outside the CDR3, taken from reference TRBV5-4 and TRBJ2-7): ETGVTQSPTHLIKTRGQQVTLRCSSQSGHNTVSWYQQALGQGPQFIFQYYREEENGRGNFPPRFSGLQFPNYSSELNVNALELDDSALYLCASSRPGTGTYEQYFGPGTRLTVT.

The genes are TRBV4-1 and TRBJ1-1, with 7 bases lining up with TRBD1. The CDR3 extends over 16 amino acids. V shed 2 bases, J shed 1 base, and the junction held 7 bases outside the gene matches. Germline CDR1 and CDR2: MGHRA and YSYEKL. The chain's CDR3 is CASSQYTGAPNTEAFF. For the CDR3, the DNA is TGCGCCAGCAGCCAATATACAGGGGCCCCGAACACTGAAGCTTTCTTT.

The chain is built from TRBV27 and TRBJ2-1, with 11 bases aligning to TRBD2. In germline, CDR1 is MNHEY, CDR2 SMNVEV (reference sequence). The CDR3 consists of 15 residues. V was clipped by 1 base and J by 6 bases; unmatched bases: 2. This chain's CDR3 is CASSLWGLAANEQFF. CDR3 nucleotides: TGTGCCAGCAGTTTATGGGGACTAGCGGCCAATGAGCAGTTCTTC.

The genes are TRBV6-5 and TRBJ1-2; D unresolved. Per the germline V gene, CDR1 is MNHEY and CDR2 is SVGAGI. This CDR3 is 14 amino acids long. Trimming removed 5 bases from V and 5 bases from J, with 15 bases in between. The CDR3 sequence: CASSIAGDEYGYTF. Written as DNA, the CDR3 is TGTGCCAGCAGTATCGCCGGGGATGAGTATGGCTACACCTTC.

The rearrangement joins TRBV7-3 to TRBJ2-1; 11 bases align to TRBD2. The CDR3 is 17 residues long. Germline V gene sequence: CDR1 SGHTA, CDR2 FQGTGA. Unmatched junction bases numbered 6, after V lost 5 bases and J lost 0 bases. Here the CDR3 reads CASSPGTSGSSYNEQFF. In DNA, the CDR3 is TGTGCCAGCAGCCCCGGGACTAGCGGAAGCTCCTACAATGAGCAGTTCTTC.

The rearrangement links TRBV10-3 to TRBJ2-3; 7 bases align to TRBD2. After removal of 6 bases from V and 0 bases from J, the junction contained 6 bases not matched to a gene. Per the germline V gene, CDR1 is ENHRY and CDR2 is SYGVKD. The CDR3 is made up of 15 amino acids. DNA for the CDR3: TGTGCCATCAGACGAGGCGGGGGAAGCACAGATACGCAGTATTTT. Amino acids: CAIRRGGGSTDTQYF.

This chain uses TRBV6-5 with TRBJ2-2; a weak D match, TRBD2 (5 bases). Between the trimmed V and J ends, which lost 5 bases and 2 bases, there was a span of 12 bases. The CDR3 length is 15 residues. Germline V gene lookup returns CDR1 MNHEY and CDR2 SVGAGI. In DNA, the CDR3 is TGTGCCAGCAGTAGAGGGTCCCTAAACACCGGGGAGCTGTTTTTT. It encodes CASSRGSLNTGELFF.

This clone was seen a few times. The rearrangement uses TRBV3-1 (or the pseudogene TRBV3-2) and TRBJ1-1, with 8 positions matching TRBD1. The CDR3 sequence is 13 residues long. Germline values: CDR1 LGHDT, CDR2 YNNKEL (reference sequence). With 1 base clipped from V and 6 bases from J, the junction kept 1 base outside the gene matches. The CDR3 reads CASSQGGQAEAFF. The CDR3, as DNA: TGTGCCAGCAGCCAAGGGGGACAGGCTGAAGCTTTCTTT.

CDR3 coding DNA: TGTGCCAGCGACAGGGGCGGGTTTGGGAATTCACCCCTCCACTTT. This translates into CASDRGGFGNSPLHF. This chain connects TRBV7-9 to TRBJ1-6, with 8 positions matching TRBD1. The CDR3 contains 15 residues. Germline trimming cut 8 bases from V and 7 bases from J; bases unmatched to any gene: 10. Germline CDR1 and CDR2: SEHNR and FQNEAQ (reference sequence).

This rearrangement joins TRBV7-2 to TRBJ1-1; 9 nucleotides match TRBD1. Trimming at V came to 4 bases and at J to 5 bases, leaving 11 bases not matched to a gene. Germline V gives CDR1 SGHTA, CDR2 FQGNSA. This CDR3 is built from 16 residues. This CDR3 reads CASSYGEGQGTTEAFF. The CDR3 DNA reads TGTGCCAGCAGCTACGGAGAGGGACAGGGTACAACTGAAGCTTTCTTT.

A remark on this clone: Other nucleotide sequences in the sample specify the same CDR3. The V and J genes are TRBV28 and TRBJ1-5; D possibly corresponds to TRBD1 (6 bases). Trimming removed 5 bases from V and 3 bases from J, with 8 bases in between. The CDR3 contains 13 residues. Looked up from germline, CDR1 is MDHEN and CDR2 is SYDVKM. This chain's CDR3 is CASSRTVNQPQHF. In nucleotides, the CDR3 is TGTGCCAGCAGTCGGACAGTCAATCAGCCCCAGCATTTT.

This clone was observed a handful of times. Its ends do not fully match the called genes, so a read error is possible. The rearrangement links TRBV19 to TRBJ1-2; a possible D gene is TRBD1 (5 bases). The CDR3 contains 14 residues. From germline, CDR1 is LNHDA and CDR2 SQIVND (reference sequence). The CDR3 DNA reads as TGTGCCAGCAGTAGTGGATCGGGGGGGTATGGCTACACCTTC. Translating gives CASSSGSGGYGYTF.

The CDR3 sequence: CASSESSSDTIYF. CDR3 DNA sequence: TGTGCCAGCAGTGAATCTTCGAGTGACACCATATATTTT. The V gene is TRBV6-1, the J gene TRBJ1-3; D remains ambiguous. The CDR3 consists of 13 residues. With 2 bases removed from V and 8 bases from J, the gap between germline ends came to 10 bases. Germline V lookup: CDR1 MNHNS, CDR2 SASEGT.

The V and J genes are TRBV24-1 and TRBJ1-2, with a tentative D call TRBD1 (6 bases). This CDR3 contains 14 residues. Trimming pared 4 bases from V and 7 bases from J, leaving 15 bases between. Germline V CDR1 and CDR2: KGHDR, SFDVKD. The CDR3 nucleotides are TGTGCCACCAGTGAGGGTGTCAGGGGTGCTGGCTACACCTTC. Translating it yields CATSEGVRGAGYTF.

The rearrangement uses TRBV4-2 and TRBJ1-1; 9 bases map to TRBD1. The CDR3 has 14 residues. Germline values: CDR1 LGHNA, CDR2 YNFKEQ. The V and J ends lost 6 bases and 1 base, in that order; junction bases with no gene match: 3. The CDR3 sequence: CASRRGQGNTEAFF. The DNA of the CDR3 is TGTGCCAGCAGAAGGGGACAGGGGAACACTGAAGCTTTCTTT.

J is TRBJ1-5 and V is TRBV6-5, with TRBD1 identical over 9 bases. The ends lost 6 bases at V and 5 bases at J; junction bases unmatched: 2. Per the germline V gene, CDR1 is MNHEY and CDR2 is SVGAGI. The CDR3 totals 13 residues. The CDR3 nucleotides read TGTGCCAGCAGCTGGGACAGGGATCAGCCCCAGCATTTT. Translation gives CASSWDRDQPQHF.